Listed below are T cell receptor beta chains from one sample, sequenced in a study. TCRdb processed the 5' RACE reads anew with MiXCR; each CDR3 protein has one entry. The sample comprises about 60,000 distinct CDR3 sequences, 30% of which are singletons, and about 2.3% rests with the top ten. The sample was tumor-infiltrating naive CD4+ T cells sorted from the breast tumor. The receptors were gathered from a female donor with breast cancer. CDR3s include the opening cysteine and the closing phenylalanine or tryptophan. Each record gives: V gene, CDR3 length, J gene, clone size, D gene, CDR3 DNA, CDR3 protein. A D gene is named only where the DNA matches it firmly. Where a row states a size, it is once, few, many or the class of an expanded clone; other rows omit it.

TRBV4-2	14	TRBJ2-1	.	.	TGTGCCAGCAGACAAGTCGTCGGGGCCCATGAGCAGTTCTTC	CASRQVVGAHEQFF
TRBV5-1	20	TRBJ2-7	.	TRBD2	TGCGCCAGCAGCTCCCGGACTAGCGGGGGTGCACCTCCGTGCTCCTACGAGCAGTACTTC	CASSSRTSGGAPPCSYEQYF
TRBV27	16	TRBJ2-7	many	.	TGTGCCAGCAGTTGGGCAGGGTCCCATGGGATTGGCGAGCAGTACTTC	CASSWAGSHGIGEQYF
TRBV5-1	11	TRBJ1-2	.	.	TGCGCCAGCAGCTCTGTCTCGGGCTACACCTTC	CASSSVSGYTF
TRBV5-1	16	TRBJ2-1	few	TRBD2	TGCGCCAGCAGCTTCTTCGGGACTAGCGGCTACAATGAGCAGTTCTTC	CASSFFGTSGYNEQFF
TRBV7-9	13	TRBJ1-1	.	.	TGTGCCAGCAGGGGGACAACCTACACTGAAGCTTTCTTT	CASRGTTYTEAFF
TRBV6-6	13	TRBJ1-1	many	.	TGTGCCAGCAGCCTTGACCTTAACACTGAAGCTTTCTTT	CASSLDLNTEAFF
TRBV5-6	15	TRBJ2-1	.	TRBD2	TGTGCCAGCAGCTTCCGGGTAGCGGGGTACAATGAGCAGTTCTTC	CASSFRVAGYNEQFF
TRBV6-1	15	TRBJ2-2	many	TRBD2	TGTGCCAGCAGCCAGCGGGAGGTCAGCACCGGGGAGCTGTTTTTT	CASSQREVSTGELFF
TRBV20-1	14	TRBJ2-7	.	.	TGCAGTGCTAGAAACCCCGGGACATTTTACGAGCAGTACTTC	CSARNPGTFYEQYF
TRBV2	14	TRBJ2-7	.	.	TGTGCCAGCAGTGTCGACGGCCCTTCGTTGGAGCAGTACTTC	CASSVDGPSLEQYF
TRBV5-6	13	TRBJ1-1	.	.	TGTGCCAGCAGCTTGGACCGGTTTTCGGGAGCTTTCTTT	CASSLDRFSGAFF
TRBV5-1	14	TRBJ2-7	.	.	TGCGCCAGCAGCTTGGATTTACCCCCTTACGAGCAGTACTTC	CASSLDLPPYEQYF
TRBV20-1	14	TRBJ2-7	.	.	TGCAGTGCCCCGGGACACCTAATCTCCTACGAGCAGTACTTC	CSAPGHLISYEQYF
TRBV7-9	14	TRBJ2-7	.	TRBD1	TGTGCCAGCAGCTTCTTACAGGGGGCGGGAGAGCAGTACTTC	CASSFLQGAGEQYF
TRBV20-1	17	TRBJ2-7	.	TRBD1	TGCAGTGCTACGCAACCTACGAGGGGGCTTACTTCCTACGAGCAGTACTTC	CSATQPTRGLTSYEQYF
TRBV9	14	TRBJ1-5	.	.	TGTGCCAGCAGCGCGGGACTGAGCAATCAGCCCCAGCATTTT	CASSAGLSNQPQHF
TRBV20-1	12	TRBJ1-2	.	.	TGCAGTGTTTGGCAGGGAGGGTATGGCTACACCTTC	CSVWQGGYGYTF
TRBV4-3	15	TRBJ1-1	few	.	TGCGCCAGCAGCCAAGAAAATGGACGGAACACTGAAGCTTTCTTT	CASSQENGRNTEAFF
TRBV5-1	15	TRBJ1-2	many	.	TGCGCCAGCAGCTTGAACACGGACTTTAACTATGGCTACACCTTC	CASSLNTDFNYGYTF
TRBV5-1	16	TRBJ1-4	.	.	TGCGCCAGCGGCTTAACCCCGGACGTACCAAATGAAAAACTGTTTTTT	CASGLTPDVPNEKLFF
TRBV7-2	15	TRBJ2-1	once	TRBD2	TGTGCCAGCAGCTCCGGGACTAGATTAATGAATGAGCAGTTCTTC	CASSSGTRLMNEQFF
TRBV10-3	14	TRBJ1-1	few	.	TGTGCCATCAGAAAGACAACAGTGAACACTGAAGCTTTCTTT	CAIRKTTVNTEAFF
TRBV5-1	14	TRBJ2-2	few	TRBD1	TGCGCCAGCAGCTTGACAGGGGAGAACGGGGAGCTGTTTTTT	CASSLTGENGELFF
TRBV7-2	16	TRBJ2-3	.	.	TGTGCCAGCAGCTTAGGGTCCCTAACTCCCACAGATACGGAGTATTTT	CASSLGSLTPTDTEYF
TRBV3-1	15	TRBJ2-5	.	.	TGTGCCAGCAGCCAATTATCAGTGCTTCAAGAGACCCAGTACTTC	CASSQLSVLQETQYF
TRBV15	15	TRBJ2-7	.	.	TGTGCCACCAGCAGAGTCGGGGCCAGCGGCTACGAGCAGTACTTC	CATSRVGASGYEQYF
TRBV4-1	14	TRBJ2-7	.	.	TGCGCCAGCAGCCTCTTCGCCCCCAACCACGAGCAGTACTTC	CASSLFAPNHEQYF
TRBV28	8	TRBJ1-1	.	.	TGTGCCGGGACTGAAGCTTTCTTT	CAGTEAFF
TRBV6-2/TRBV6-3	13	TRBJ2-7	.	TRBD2	TGTGCCAGCGAGTCGCGGGAGGGCGGTGAGCAGTACTTC	CASESREGGEQYF
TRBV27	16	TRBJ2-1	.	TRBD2	TGTGCCAGCAGACTGACGGGACTAAGAGATTACAATGAGCAGTTCTTC	CASRLTGLRDYNEQFF
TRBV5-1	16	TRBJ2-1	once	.	TGCGCCAGCAGCCTGGTGGGGCAGGGTTCTTACAATGAGCAGTTCTTC	CASSLVGQGSYNEQFF
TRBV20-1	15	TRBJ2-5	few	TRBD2	TGCAGTGCGAAGGGGACGGGACTACCCTCAGAGACCCAGTACTTC	CSAKGTGLPSETQYF
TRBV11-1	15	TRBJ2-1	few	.	TGTGCCAGCAGCTTAATAAGGGCGACCCGAAATGAGCAGTTCTTC	CASSLIRATRNEQFF
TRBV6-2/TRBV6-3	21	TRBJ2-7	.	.	TGTGCCAGCACCCACAAGTCACAGGGGCTTGTGTCTTCGGGGGGCGCCTACGAGCAGTACTTC	CASTHKSQGLVSSGGAYEQYF
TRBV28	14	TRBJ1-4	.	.	TGTGCCGGCACTCCGGCGGGGGGGTACGAAAAACTGTTTTTT	CAGTPAGGYEKLFF
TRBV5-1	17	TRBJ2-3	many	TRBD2	TGCGCCAGCAGCTTGGCCCCGGCGCGGGAGATCTCAGATACGCAGTATTTT	CASSLAPAREISDTQYF
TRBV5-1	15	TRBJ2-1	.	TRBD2	TGCGCCAGCAGCGTCCTAGCGGGAGGGGGTAATGAGCAGTTCTTC	CASSVLAGGGNEQFF
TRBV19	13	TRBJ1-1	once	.	TGTGCCAGTAGTACCTGGGAGAACACTGAAGCTTTCTTT	CASSTWENTEAFF
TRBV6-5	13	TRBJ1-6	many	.	TGTGCCAGCAGTGCACAGGGTGATTCACCCCTCCACTTT	CASSAQGDSPLHF
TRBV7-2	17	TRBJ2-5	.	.	TGTGCCAGCAGCTTAGTGGGCGGGACGCCGGGACGGGAGACCCAGTACTTC	CASSLVGGTPGRETQYF
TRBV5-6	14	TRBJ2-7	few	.	TGTGCCAGCAGCACACGGAGAATCCTGAACGAGCAGTACTTC	CASSTRRILNEQYF
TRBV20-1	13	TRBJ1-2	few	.	TGCAGTGCTATAAGGCCCCAGACATATGGCTACACCTTC	CSAIRPQTYGYTF
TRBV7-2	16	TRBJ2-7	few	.	TGTGCCAGCAGCTTACGTTTTGGAGGGGGGGCCTACGAGCAGTACTTC	CASSLRFGGGAYEQYF
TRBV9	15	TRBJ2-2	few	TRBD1	TGTGCCAGCAGCGACAGGGGATCGGACACCGGGGAGCTGTTTTTT	CASSDRGSDTGELFF
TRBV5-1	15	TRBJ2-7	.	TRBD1	TGCGCCAGCAGCTCGTTTTTTGGACAGGGGCGCGAGCAGTACTTC	CASSSFFGQGREQYF
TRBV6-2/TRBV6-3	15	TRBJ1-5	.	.	TGTGCCAGCAGTTACGGGCAGGGACACAATCAGCCCCAGCATTTT	CASSYGQGHNQPQHF
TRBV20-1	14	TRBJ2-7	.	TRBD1	TGCAGTGCGGTCACCGGGACAGGGGAACGCGAGCAGTACTTC	CSAVTGTGEREQYF
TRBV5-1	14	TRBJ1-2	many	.	TGCGCCAGCAGCTTGGGTCCGGGACCTTATGGCTACACCTTC	CASSLGPGPYGYTF
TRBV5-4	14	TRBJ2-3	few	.	TGTGCCAGCAGCTTGATCGGAAACATAGATACGCAGTATTTT	CASSLIGNIDTQYF
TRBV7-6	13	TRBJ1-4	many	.	TGTGCCAGCAGCAAACAGGCTAATGAAAAACTGTTTTTT	CASSKQANEKLFF
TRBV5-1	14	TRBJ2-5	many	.	TGCGCCAGCAGTCCCGGGACCCTGAGGGAGACCCAGTACTTC	CASSPGTLRETQYF
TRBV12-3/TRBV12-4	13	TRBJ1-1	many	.	TGTGCCAGCAGTTTCGAGGCGAACACTGAAGCTTTCTTT	CASSFEANTEAFF
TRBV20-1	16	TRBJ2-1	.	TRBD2	TGCAGTGCTAGACGAGCTAGCGGGAGGGCCTTTGATGAGCAGTTCTTC	CSARRASGRAFDEQFF